One and the same sample provided the 3 T cell receptor beta chains below, sequenced in a study of molecular identifiers for immune sequencing clone quantification. TCRdb reanalysed the PCR reads using MiXCR and keeps one entry per CDR3 protein. This table holds about 640,000 distinct CDR3 sequences, about 20% found once. The sequenced sample consisted of naive CD8+ T cells from blood, with Jurkat cell RNA spiked in. Described subset: FACS-sorted CD8+CD4-CCR7+CD45RA+ naive T cells. These receptors were obtained from a human donor in good health. Some libraries in this study had Jurkat cell RNA spiked in.

This clonotype was recorded many times. The V call is TRBV7-9, the J call TRBJ2-7; D is possibly TRBD2 (5 bases). This CDR3 region has 11 residues. Germline V gene sequence: CDR1 SEHNR, CDR2 FQNEAQ (reference sequence). The V gene lost 8 bases and the J gene lost 9 bases, with 14 bases spanning the gap. DNA for the CDR3: TGTGCCAGCGGCGGGCTAGACGGGCAGTACTTC. Protein: CASGGLDGQYF.

For this clonotype: A much larger clone differs by one base, so this may be a read error. Without the conserved terminal phenylalanine or tryptophan, this CDR3 likely stems from a read error. The V call is TRBV5-1, the J call TRBJ1-1; 9 bases match TRBD1. Germline assignment: CDR1 SGHRS and CDR2 YFSETQ. This CDR3 comprises 15 residues. V trimming: 3 bases; J trimming: 1 base; junction bases outside the gene matches: 4. The CDR3, as DNA: TGCGCCAGCAGCTGGGACAGGGCAGGGAACACTGAAGCTTTCCTT. It translates to CASSWDRAGNTEAFL.

This clonotype appeared a few times. This chain links TRBV4-3 with TRBJ1-1, with TRBD1 as a possible D gene (6 bases). V shed 0 bases and J shed 4 bases, with 9 bases lying between them. CDR3 length: 14 amino acids. Germline CDR1 and CDR2: LGHNA and YSLEER. CDR3 sequence (DNA): TGCGCCAGCAGCCAAGATATAGGGGGCACTGAAGCTTTCTTT. Translated, it gives CASSQDIGGTEAFF.